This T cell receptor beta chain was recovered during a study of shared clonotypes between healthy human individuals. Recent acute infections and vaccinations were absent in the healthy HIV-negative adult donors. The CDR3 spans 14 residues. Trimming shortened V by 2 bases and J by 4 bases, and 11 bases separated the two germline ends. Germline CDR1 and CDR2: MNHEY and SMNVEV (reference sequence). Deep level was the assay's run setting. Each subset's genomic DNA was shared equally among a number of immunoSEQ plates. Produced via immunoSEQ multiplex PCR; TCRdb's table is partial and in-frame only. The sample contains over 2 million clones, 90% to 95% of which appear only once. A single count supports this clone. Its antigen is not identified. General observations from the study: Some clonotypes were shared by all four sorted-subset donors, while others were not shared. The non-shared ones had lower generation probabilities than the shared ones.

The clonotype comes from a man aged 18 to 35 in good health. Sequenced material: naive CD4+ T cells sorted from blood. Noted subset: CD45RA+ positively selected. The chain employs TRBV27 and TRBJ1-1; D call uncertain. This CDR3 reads CASSLRDIGTEAFF. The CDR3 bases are TGTGCCAGCAGTTTAAGGGATATCGGCACTGAAGCTTTCTTT.